The rows below give T cell receptor beta chains drawn from one sample of a study of T cells in Graves' hyperthyroidism and ophthalmopathy. TCRdb passed the multiplex PCR reads through MiXCR, listing each CDR3 protein once. The sample holds about 500,000 distinct CDR3 sequences; 35% to 50% are singletons and the top ten take 44%. The sequencing sample was made of peripheral blood or thyroid tissue (not recorded which). These receptors were obtained from an adult woman with Graves' disease, either hyperthyroidism or ophthalmopathy (not recorded which). CDR3s include the opening cysteine and the closing phenylalanine or tryptophan. The D gene is left open where the match is weak. Rows may omit the clone size; those that give it use once, few, many or a size class.

>TRBV14|TRBJ2-7|TRBD2|many
CASSQESGSAEQYF
TGTGCCAGCAGCCAAGAAAGCGGGAGTGCCGAGCAGTACTTC
>TRBV7-9|TRBJ2-5|NA|many
CASARATWETQYF
TGTGCCAGCGCCAGGGCTACCTGGGAGACCCAGTACTTC
>TRBV28|TRBJ1-5|NA|many
CASSGTINQPQHF
TGTGCCAGCTCCGGGACGATCAATCAGCCCCAGCATTTT
>TRBV9|TRBJ1-1|NA|NA
CASSLFTHTEAFF
TGTGCCAGCAGCCTTTTTACCCACACTGAAGCTTTCTTT
>TRBV6-5|TRBJ1-2|TRBD1|many
CARRKGGANYGYTF
TGTGCCAGACGCAAAGGGGGCGCGAACTATGGCTACACCTTC
>TRBV2|TRBJ1-1|TRBD1|many
CASRETGTENTEAFF
TGTGCCAGCAGGGAAACCGGGACAGAGAACACTGAAGCTTTCTTT
>TRBV5-1|TRBJ1-1|NA|many
CASSLVGSDTEAFF
TGCGCCAGCAGCTTGGTGGGGTCGGACACTGAAGCTTTCTTT
>TRBV2|TRBJ2-5|NA|NA
CASGLRGRETQYF
TGTGCCAGCGGATTGAGGGGACGAGAGACCCAGTACTTC
>TRBV9|TRBJ1-1|NA|few
CASSPNPMNTEAFF
TGTGCCAGCAGCCCTAACCCCATGAACACTGAAGCTTTCTTT
>TRBV5-6|TRBJ2-2|TRBD2|few
CASRPNGGVGLFF
TGTGCCAGCAGACCCAACGGGGGGGTTGGGCTGTTTTTT
>TRBV5-4|TRBJ1-4|NA|NA
CASSFVQGTGEKLFF
TGTGCCAGCAGCTTCGTACAGGGTACTGGTGAAAAACTGTTTTTT
>TRBV20-1|TRBJ1-5|TRBD1|NA
CSARWTGKDQPQHF
TGCAGTGCTAGATGGACAGGGAAGGATCAGCCCCAGCATTTT
>TRBV6-6|TRBJ1-5|NA|NA
CASSYSNSPYSNQPQHF
TGTGCCAGCAGTTACTCGAACTCGCCTTATAGCAATCAGCCCCAGCATTTT
>TRBV6-2/TRBV6-3|TRBJ2-7|TRBD2|NA
CASRLGLVHEQYF
TGTGCCAGCAGACTCGGACTAGTCCACGAGCAGTACTTC
>TRBV30|TRBJ1-1|NA|many
CAWSVGNHEAFF
TGTGCCTGGAGTGTAGGGAACCACGAAGCTTTCTTT
>TRBV12-3/TRBV12-4|TRBJ1-5|NA|many
CASSLHKSKKSNQPQHF
TGTGCCAGCAGTTTACATAAAAGCAAAAAAAGCAATCAGCCCCAGCATTTT
>TRBV7-8|TRBJ2-5|TRBD2|many
CASSSQAGWGQETQYF
TGTGCCAGCAGCTCCCAAGCGGGATGGGGCCAAGAGACCCAGTACTTC
>TRBV12-3/TRBV12-4|TRBJ2-5|TRBD2|NA
CASSLRSGSGETQYF
TGTGCCAGCAGTTTAAGGAGCGGGAGCGGAGAGACCCAGTACTTC
>TRBV7-9|TRBJ2-7|TRBD2|few
CASSLGLAGVDEQYF
TGTGCCAGCAGCTTGGGGCTAGCGGGAGTTGACGAGCAGTACTTC
>TRBV7-6|TRBJ2-1|TRBD2|NA
CASSHSSGSSYNEQFF
TGTGCCAGCAGCCATTCTAGCGGGAGCTCCTACAATGAGCAGTTCTTC
>TRBV20-1|TRBJ1-3|TRBD1|few
CSARRTGIGNTIYF
TGCAGTGCTAGACGGACAGGGATTGGAAACACCATATATTTT
>TRBV20-1|TRBJ1-1|NA|once
CSAISGGASNTEAFF
TGCAGTGCTATTAGTGGGGGGGCTTCGAACACTGAAGCTTTCTTT